What follows are 3 T cell receptor beta chains derived from one specimen sequenced in a study of response to subunit inactivated influenza vaccine. TCRdb reprocessed the RT-PCR reads with MiXCR, giving one entry per CDR3 protein. The table lists more than 450,000 distinct CDR3 sequences, 10% to 15% of them singletons. This sample comprised PBMCs from blood, obtained on the day of vaccination. The receptors shown here come from a man aged 50 to 60 who received an inactivated influenza vaccine.

This chain links TRBV24-1 with TRBJ2-3; possible D gene TRBD1, 5 bases. The CDR3 contains 16 residues. V lost 3 bases and J lost 2, with 14 bases in between. Germline V gene sequence: CDR1 KGHDR, CDR2 SFDVKD. The CDR3 DNA reads as TGTGCCACCAGTGATCCACGACAGCCCACCACAGATACGCAGTATTTT. Translating it yields CATSDPRQPTTDTQYF.

The chain links TRBV7-7 to TRBJ2-3; TRBD2 agrees at 7 bases. The germline V gene encodes CDR1 SSHAT and CDR2 FNYEAQ (reference sequence). The CDR3 contains 15 residues. V lost 5 bases and J lost 6; bases outside the gene matches: 11. The CDR3 here is CASSPVAGARDTQYF. For the CDR3, the DNA is TGTGCCAGCAGCCCGGTGGCGGGAGCACGGGATACGCAGTATTTT.

There are a few counts of this clonotype. The chain recombines TRBV4-3 with TRBJ1-1; possible D gene TRBD1, 6 bases. The CDR3 spans 16 residues. Trimming pared 0 bases from V and 0 bases from J, leaving 11 bases between. Germline lookup yields CDR1 LGHNA and CDR2 YSLEER. CDR3: CASSQDIQGLNTEAFF. The CDR3, as DNA: TGCGCCAGCAGCCAAGACATACAGGGACTGAACACTGAAGCTTTCTTT.